The text below deals with one T cell receptor beta chain. The antigen remains undetermined. Employing constant-segment primers, 5'RACE generated TCR alpha and TCR beta cDNA libraries bearing sample barcodes and UMIs. TCRdb ran MiXCR on the 5' RACE reads and lists one entry per CDR3 protein. The repertoire consists of a few hundred thousand distinct CDR3 sequences, with around 27% occurring once and the leading ten covering about 14%. This record comes from a study of T-cell memory formation after mild COVID-19. Turning to the study itself: Clusters of TCRs were largely donor specific.

The V and J ends lost 4 bases and 1 base, in that order; junction bases with no gene match: 5. Germline V gene lookup returns CDR1 SGHDT and CDR2 YYEEEE. The CDR3 runs 17 residues. Study results and caveats: Within pre-infection memory, some responding clones were found, suggesting cross-reactive memory joined. Clones that contracted from day 15 to 85 had balanced CD4/CD8; later expanders were CD4+ biased.

The chain couples TRBV5-6 to TRBJ2-2; 12 bases are shared with TRBD2. This TCR was recovered from an adult woman who had mild COVID-19 (a few samples of this study predate the infection). Cell type and time point are not known. Sequenced: PBMCs or a T cell subset sorted from them (not recorded which). The CDR3 spells CASSGLLAGGNTGELFF. CDR3 sequence (DNA): TGTGCCAGCAGCGGCCTACTAGCGGGAGGGAACACCGGGGAGCTGTTTTTT.